This record looks at one T cell receptor (beta chain) sequence and its context. The clone's antigen remains unknown. Base qualities are not provided; no much larger clone lies one nucleotide away. The data derive from a study of blood T cell repertoires in COVID-19 (dated by TCRdb to 2019 to 2021). With respect to the entire study: The collaborator samples originated in the United States, Italy and Spain and spanned the acute and convalescent phases of COVID-19. The prospective study material was composed of cDNA or gDNA derived from T cells, B-cell-depleted T cells, or PBMCs. The dataset comprised deeply sampled blood TCRbeta repertoires from subjects exposed to, actively infected with, or recovered from COVID-19. The repertoires were released in a freely available public database meant as a resource for research on the immune response to SARS-CoV-2. The samples were drawn from two sources: the first 160 participants of the ongoing ImmuneRACE study, and over 1,000 subjects contributed by 6 global collaborators. The sample metadata nearly always contained a de-identified subject ID, COVID-19 status, age in years and sex. Where HLA class I and class II types were available, the types were taken from metadata supplied by the sample provider, not from assay-based typing. On the study overall, not on this receptor specifically: The amount of clinical and demographic metadata varied by source and participant and was provided uncurated.

In the prospective study, participants were about 18 to 100 years old, resided in 20 to 30 geographic areas of the United States, and were enrolled through a virtual design. In the prospective study, participants were assigned to cohorts based on the clinical history participants reported in a screening survey and a study questionnaire. Recovered participants in ImmuneRACE Cohort 3 were defined by two consecutive negative NP/OP PCR tests, clearance by a healthcare professional, or resolution of symptoms. Each participant in the prospective study had whole blood, serum and a nasopharyngeal or oropharyngeal swab collected by mobile phlebotomists. Prospective study participants could optionally give additional blood draws and questionnaires over a roughly 2-month period. Before DNA extraction, blood samples from the prospective study were shipped at room temperature or frozen. The immunoSEQ Assay, a bias-controlled multiplex PCR, was used to amplify TCRbeta CDR3 regions from genomic DNA. The study's own analysis went as follows. Nucleated cell counts per sample were estimated from amplification of reference gene primers within the assay. To quantify the absolute abundance of each unique TCRbeta CDR3 rearrangement, sequence reads were collapsed and filtered. For each sample, productive Simpson clonality was calculated by taking the square root of Simpson's diversity index across productive rearrangements. TCRdb holds this immuneACCESS table with in-frame rearrangements only. Some clones are missing; in checked studies, unresolved V genes explain under half, and the rest has no known cause. V and J calls and clone size are given by that table; D and trimming were obtained from the DNA. The sample table shows over 250,000 clones, and approximately 89% are seen once. Of the sample, under 5.5% falls within the top ten clones.

At the junction V is shortened by 6 bases and J by 1 base, with 6 bases in between. From its cysteine to its phenylalanine, the CDR3 spans 11 amino acids. This entry keeps only the CDR3 DNA: 33 bases, framed from base 1. Looking up the germline V gene (reference sequence) yields CDR1 DFQATT and CDR2 SNEGSKA. Sequenced input: PBMCs or T cells enriched from blood (not recorded which). This receptor chain uses TRBV20-1 and TRBJ1-1; a confident D gene designation cannot be given. The sequence came from a woman in her 30s who had recovered from COVID-19. The sequenced DNA: TGCAGTGCCCGCAGGAACACTGAAGCTTTCTTT. Its translation reads: CSARRNTEAFF.